Each of the 10 T cell receptor beta chains below was sequenced from the same sample in a study of T-cell memory formation after mild COVID-19. Via MiXCR, TCRdb re-called the 5' RACE reads, giving one row per CDR3 protein. Here the sample spans around 200,000 distinct CDR3 sequences, approximately 17% being singletons. Sequenced sample: PBMCs or a T cell subset sorted from them (not recorded which). All receptors derive from a man aged 18 to 30 who had mild COVID-19 (a few samples of this study predate the infection). Cell type and time point are not known.

This clonotype appeared a few times. The chain employs TRBV5-1 and TRBJ2-3, with 9 bases lining up with TRBD1. Looked up from germline, CDR1 is SGHRS and CDR2 is YFSETQ. V was pared by 4 bases and J by 4 bases, with 4 bases of the junction left unmatched. The CDR3 is 14 residues long. The chain's CDR3 is CASSGTGSADTQYF. The CDR3 DNA sequence: TGCGCCAGCAGCGGGACAGGGAGCGCAGATACGCAGTATTTT.

The sample holds many counts of this clonotype. V usage is TRBV20-1 and J usage is TRBJ1-5; 11 nucleotides agree with TRBD1. Trimming at V came to 5 bases and at J to 9 bases, leaving 18 bases not matched to a gene. The germline gives CDR1 DFQATT, CDR2 SNEGSKA (reference sequence). The CDR3 is made up of 17 amino acids. CDR3 sequence reads: CSARFGVWGQGVPPQHF. In DNA form, the CDR3 reads TGCAGTGCTCGGTTTGGTGTTTGGGGACAGGGGGTCCCGCCCCAGCATTTT.

V gene TRBV27 combines with J gene TRBJ1-1, with D uncertain. The CDR3 length is 10 residues. Germline-derived CDR1 and CDR2 are MNHEY and SMNVEV (reference sequence). With 9 bases removed from V and 3 bases from J, the gap between germline ends came to 5 bases. This CDR3 is CARRDTEAFF. The CDR3 DNA sequence: TGTGCCAGGAGGGACACTGAAGCTTTCTTT.

This clonotype was observed a handful of times. The chain carries TRBV12-3 or TRBV12-4 and TRBJ1-2, with a weak D call TRBD1 (6 bases). The V gene lost 7 bases and the J gene lost 2 bases, with 20 bases spanning the gap. This CDR3 has 16 residues. CDR3 bases: TGTGCCAGCACCCTAGGGGGTCCCTTGTCCAACTATGGCTACACCTTC. Translated, it gives CASTLGGPLSNYGYTF.

This clonotype has more than one count but fewer than ten. The chain recombines TRBV5-1 with TRBJ2-1; D assignment may be TRBD1 or TRBD2 (5 bases each). This CDR3 comprises 12 residues. Trimming left V 2 bases short and J 8 bases short, with 8 bases between. Germline values: CDR1 SGHRS, CDR2 YFSETQ. The chain's CDR3 is CASSLRGHEQFF. CDR3 sequence (DNA): TGCGCCAGCAGCTTACGGGGACATGAGCAGTTCTTC.

This clonotype was seen a few times. The V and J genes are TRBV30 and TRBJ2-2, with D possibly being TRBD2 (6 bases). Germline CDR1 reads GTSNPN; CDR2 reads SVGIG (reference sequence). V was clipped by 7 bases and J by 4 bases, with 19 bases between them. The CDR3 is 15 amino acids. The CDR3 is CASLGRGLTTGELFF. The DNA of the CDR3 is TGTGCCTCCCTGGGGCGGGGCCTAACCACCGGGGAGCTGTTTTTT. Supplemented by reference TRBV30 and TRBJ2-2, the full variable domain reads SQTIHQWPATLVQPVGSPLSLECTVEGTSNPNLYWYRQAAGRGLQLLFYSVGIGQISSEVPQNLSASRPQDRQFILSSKKLLLSDSGFYLCASLGRGLTTGELFFGEGSRLTVL.

The genes are TRBV20-1 and TRBJ1-2, with a possible D match to TRBD1 (5 bases). Trimming pared 3 bases from V and 2 bases from J, leaving 16 bases between. The germline CDR1 and CDR2 sequences are DFQATT and SNEGSKA (reference sequence). The length of the CDR3 is 15 residues. The CDR3 DNA reads TGCAGTGCTAGTCCTATGACAGTTTCAAACTATGGCTACACCTTC. Translating it yields CSASPMTVSNYGYTF.

Only a few counts were recorded for this clonotype. V is TRBV7-2 and J is TRBJ1-1; TRBD1 matches at 7 bases. This CDR3 is built from 15 residues. V gave up 4 bases and J gave up 3 bases; unmatched junction bases: 8. Germline V gene sequence: CDR1 SGHTA, CDR2 FQGNSA. The CDR3 loop reads CASSWRQGFDTEAFF. CDR3 nucleotides: TGTGCCAGCAGCTGGCGACAGGGATTCGACACTGAAGCTTTCTTT.

The rearrangement joins TRBV15 to TRBJ2-3; D is possibly TRBD1 (5 bases). The length of the CDR3 is 14 residues. Germline CDR1 and CDR2: LNHNV and YYDKDF (reference sequence). Trimming removed 4 bases from V and 4 bases from J, with 12 bases in between. CDR3 nucleotide sequence: TGTGCCACCAGCAATAGACAGCGTTCAGATACGCAGTATTTT. Amino acid sequence: CATSNRQRSDTQYF.

This clonotype has more than one count but fewer than ten. This sequence joins TRBV29-1 and TRBJ2-3; TRBD1 might be the D (5 bases). The CDR3 loop spans 15 amino acids. CDR1 is SQVTM, CDR2 ANQGSEA, per germline. The ends were cut back, 2 bases at V and 4 bases at J, with 16 bases in the middle. The CDR3: CSVEFVTEAPDTQYF. CDR3 nucleotide sequence: TGCAGCGTTGAATTCGTGACAGAAGCTCCAGATACGCAGTATTTT.